One sample yielded the 17 T cell receptor beta chains listed below, sequenced in a study of cytomegalovirus exposure and HLA in healthy donors. PCR involved 60 Vbeta and 13 Jbeta primers. The assay was immunoSEQ multiplex PCR, and TCRdb's table has in-frame clones only and misses some. The repertoire holds approximately 190,000 clones, with roughly 80% as singletons. Specimen: PBMCs. Receptors originate from a woman younger than 30 in good health and CMV-seronegative.

The CDR3 region has the DNA TGTGCCAGCGACCTTGGGGGGGCGAGCACAGATACGCAGTATTTT. This gives the protein CASDLGGASTDTQYF. This chain joins TRBV28 and TRBJ2-3, with D possibly matching TRBD2 (7 bases). V was shortened by 8 bases and J by 0 bases, with 15 bases between the two germline ends. CDR1 and CDR2 from the germline V gene are MDHEN and SYDVKM. This CDR3 is built from 15 residues.

The chain recombines TRBV2 with TRBJ1-2; a possible D gene is TRBD1 (5 bases). CDR1 is SNHLY, CDR2 FYNNEI, per germline. Trimming stripped 0 bases from V and 4 bases from J, with 9 bases between. CDR3 length: 14 residues. DNA of the CDR3: TGTGCCAGCAGTGAAGCGGGGCAGACCTATGGCTACACCTTC. Amino acids: CASSEAGQTYGYTF.

This clone has only one observation. The CDR3 loop reads CASSGMGLAGDNEQFF. DNA of the CDR3: TGTGCCAGCAGCGGAATGGGACTAGCGGGGGACAATGAGCAGTTCTTC. The chain links TRBV7-9 to TRBJ2-1; 14 bases match TRBD2. Germline V gene lookup returns CDR1 SEHNR and CDR2 FQNEAQ (reference sequence). This CDR3 contains 16 residues. The trim removed 5 bases at V and 5 bases at J, leaving 5 bases unmatched.

The V call is TRBV4-2, the J call TRBJ1-2; the match to TRBD1 covers 7 bases. CDR1 is LGHNA and CDR2 is YNFKEQ in the germline V gene. The CDR3 is 17 residues long. V dropped 1 base and J dropped 4; count of bases not matched to a gene: 12. The CDR3 DNA is TGTGCCAGCAGCCAAGGAGGCGGGGACAGTTTTTTCTATGGCTACACCTTC. Its protein is CASSQGGGDSFFYGYTF.

The rearrangement links TRBV28 to TRBJ2-3; 8 bases agree with TRBD2. The CDR3 sequence is 16 residues long. In germline, CDR1 is MDHEN, CDR2 SYDVKM. The V and J ends lost 1 base and 0 bases, in that order; junction bases with no gene match: 3. DNA of the CDR3: TGTGCCAGCAGTTTATTGTCTAGCGGGAGCACAGATACGCAGTATTTT. Translated: CASSLLSSGSTDTQYF.

This sequence joins TRBV2 and TRBJ1-2, with D maybe TRBD1 (6 bases). Trimming shortened V by 5 bases and J by 2 bases, and 9 bases separated the two germline ends. Germline assignment: CDR1 SNHLY and CDR2 FYNNEI. This CDR3 is 13 amino acids long. Here the CDR3 reads CASSTGTNYGYTF. Here the CDR3 DNA reads TGTGCCAGCAGTACAGGGACCAACTATGGCTACACCTTC.

The chain has TRBV4-2 and TRBJ2-7; no reliable D call. The V gene's germline CDR1 is LGHNA and CDR2 YNFKEQ. The CDR3 is 15 amino acids. Trimming left V 0 bases short and J 2 bases short, with 11 bases between. The CDR3 reads CASSQDSGSPYEQYF. CDR3 DNA: TGTGCCAGCAGCCAAGATTCGGGTAGCCCCTACGAGCAGTACTTC.

CDR3 amino acids: CASGDRGYNSPLHF. The CDR3 DNA follows: TGTGCCAGCGGGGACAGGGGCTATAATTCACCCCTCCACTTT. The chain recombines TRBV27 with TRBJ1-6; 10 bases line up with TRBD1. From germline, CDR1 is MNHEY and CDR2 SMNVEV (reference sequence). Unmatched junction bases numbered 1, after V lost 8 bases and J lost 3 bases. The CDR3 is 14 amino acids.

V gene TRBV11-3 combines with J gene TRBJ2-1; 8 nucleotides match TRBD2. The length of the CDR3 is 13 residues. J was trimmed by 7 bases and V by 6 bases; bases with no gene match: 5. Per germline, CDR1 SGHNT and CDR2 YENEEA. CDR3 sequence reads: CASSFRLANEQFF. The CDR3 nucleotides are TGTGCCAGCAGTTTCCGACTAGCGAATGAGCAGTTCTTC.

The chain is built from TRBV14 and TRBJ1-4; the match to TRBD1 covers 11 bases. CDR1 and CDR2 from the germline V gene are SGHDN and FVKESK. The CDR3 runs 15 residues. V trimming: 0 bases; J trimming: 8 bases; junction bases outside the gene matches: 2. CDR3 sequence reads: CASSQDGDRGEKLFF. DNA for the CDR3: TGTGCCAGCAGCCAAGATGGGGACAGGGGGGAAAAACTGTTTTTT.

The rearrangement uses TRBV5-6 and TRBJ2-1; tentative D call: TRBD2 (7 bases). CDR1 and CDR2 (germline): SGHDT, YYEEEE. The V end was cut by 7 bases, the J end by 0 bases, with 14 bases between. The CDR3 has 15 amino acids. CDR3 residues: CASSSAGASYNEQFF. The CDR3 DNA reads as TGTGCCAGCTCCTCGGCGGGGGCCTCCTACAATGAGCAGTTCTTC.

The CDR3 nucleotides are TGTGCCAGTAAGGGGTGGAGGGGGGGGGAGGGAAATTACAATGAGCAGTTCTTC. Translating gives CASKGWRGGEGNYNEQFF. V is TRBV19 and J is TRBJ2-1, with D possibly being TRBD2 (7 bases). Germline V gives CDR1 LNHDA, CDR2 SQIVND (reference sequence). V lost 7 bases and J lost 4, with 26 bases in between. The CDR3 contains 18 residues.

The sample holds one count of this clone. CDR3 nucleotide sequence: TGCGCCAGCAGTGAGTCTAGCGGGAGTACAGCAGATACGCAGTATTTT. It encodes CASSESSGSTADTQYF. The gene calls are TRBV10-1 and TRBJ2-3; 9 bases fit TRBD2. Germline V gene sequence: CDR1 WNHNN, CDR2 SYGVQD (reference sequence). The CDR3 loop spans 16 amino acids. The junction had 5 bases not matched to a gene; V was cut back by 0 bases and J by 4 bases.

V usage is TRBV7-2 and J usage is TRBJ1-1; D ambiguous. CDR3 length: 14 residues. V lost 1 base and J 5 bases, leaving 11 bases between the germline ends. CDR1 is SGHTA and CDR2 is FQGNSA in the germline V gene. CDR3 nucleotide sequence: TGTGCCAGCAGCTTAGATGGCACGGGGACTGAAGCTTTCTTT. Protein: CASSLDGTGTEAFF.

V is TRBV5-4 and J is TRBJ1-1, with D perhaps matching TRBD1 (6 bases). Germline V gene lookup returns CDR1 SGHNT and CDR2 YYREEE (reference sequence). The CDR3 covers 15 residues. The V end lost 3 bases, the J end lost 1 base, and 13 bases lay between the germline ends. CDR3 protein: CASSWLDRGNTEAFF. The CDR3 coding sequence is TGTGCCAGCAGCTGGTTGGACAGAGGGAACACTGAAGCTTTCTTT.

The rearrangement joins TRBV28 to TRBJ1-1; 10 nucleotides align to TRBD1. Per germline, CDR1 MDHEN and CDR2 SYDVKM. With V trimmed by 3 bases and J by 5 bases, 3 bases remained unmatched. The CDR3 extends over 14 amino acids. CDR3 DNA sequence: TGTGCCAGCAGTTTGGACAGGGGGAGGACTGAAGCTTTCTTT. Protein product: CASSLDRGRTEAFF.

About this clone: Germline and junction disagree at one end, which may indicate a read error. The V and J genes are TRBV7-9 and TRBJ1-3, with 8 bases aligning to TRBD1. The CDR3 has 16 amino acids. Germline V gene sequence: CDR1 SEHNR, CDR2 FQNEAQ (reference sequence). CDR3 protein: CSSSFGQGASGNTIYF. The DNA of the CDR3 is TGTTCCAGCAGCTTCGGCCAGGGGGCCTCTGGAAACACCATATATTTT.